This T cell receptor (beta chain) is drawn from a study of OX40 agonist ivuxolimab in advanced cancers. Trimming removed 4 bases from V and 0 bases from J, with 13 bases in between. This CDR3 region has 16 residues. Germline V CDR1 and CDR2: SGHVS, FQNEAQ. Only in-frame clones appear in the TCRdb table, and some are missing; sequencing was by immunoSEQ multiplex PCR. The sample contains 99,000 or so clones, approximately 95% of which appear only once. Source: CD4+ or CD8+ T cells sorted from blood, taken in a trial of the OX40 agonist ivuxolimab. This clonotype originated in an adult with an advanced solid tumor such as melanoma, head and neck, liver or kidney cancer. The chain recombines TRBV7-8 with TRBJ1-3; no firm D call. Here the CDR3 DNA reads TGTGCCAGCAGCTCACAGACGGTGTCCTCTGGAAACACCATATATTTT. Its translation is CASSSQTVSSGNTIYF.